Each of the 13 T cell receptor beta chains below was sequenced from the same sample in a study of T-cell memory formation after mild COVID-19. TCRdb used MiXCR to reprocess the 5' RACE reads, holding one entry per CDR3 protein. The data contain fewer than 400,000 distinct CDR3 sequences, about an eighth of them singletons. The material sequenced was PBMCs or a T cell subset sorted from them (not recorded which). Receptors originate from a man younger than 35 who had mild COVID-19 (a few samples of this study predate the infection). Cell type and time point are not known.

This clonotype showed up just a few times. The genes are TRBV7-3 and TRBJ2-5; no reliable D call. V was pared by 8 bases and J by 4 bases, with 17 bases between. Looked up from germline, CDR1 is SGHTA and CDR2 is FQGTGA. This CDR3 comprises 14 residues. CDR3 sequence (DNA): TGTGCCAGCTCAATCGATGGGTCGGGAGAGACCCAGTACTTC. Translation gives CASSIDGSGETQYF.

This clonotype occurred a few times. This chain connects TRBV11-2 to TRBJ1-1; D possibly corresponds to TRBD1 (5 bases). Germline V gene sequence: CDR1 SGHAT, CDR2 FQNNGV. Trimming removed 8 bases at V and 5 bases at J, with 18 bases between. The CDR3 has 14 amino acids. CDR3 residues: CASGLRGRFTEAFF. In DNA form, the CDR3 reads TGTGCCAGCGGACTAAGGGGTCGGTTTACTGAAGCTTTCTTT.

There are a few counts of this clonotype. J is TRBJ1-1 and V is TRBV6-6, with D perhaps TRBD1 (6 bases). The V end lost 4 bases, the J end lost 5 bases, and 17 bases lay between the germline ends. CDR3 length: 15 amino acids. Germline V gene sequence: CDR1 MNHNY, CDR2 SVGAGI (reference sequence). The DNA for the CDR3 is TGTGCCAGCAGTTCTAATCAGGGGCGGTGGACTGAAGCTTTCTTT. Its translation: CASSSNQGRWTEAFF.

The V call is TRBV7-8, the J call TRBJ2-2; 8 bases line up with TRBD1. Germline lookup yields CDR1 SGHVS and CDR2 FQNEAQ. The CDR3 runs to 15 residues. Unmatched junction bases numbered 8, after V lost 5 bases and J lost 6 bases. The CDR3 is CASSPGTGIPGELFF. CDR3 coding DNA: TGTGCCAGCAGCCCCGGGACAGGTATTCCCGGGGAGCTGTTTTTT.

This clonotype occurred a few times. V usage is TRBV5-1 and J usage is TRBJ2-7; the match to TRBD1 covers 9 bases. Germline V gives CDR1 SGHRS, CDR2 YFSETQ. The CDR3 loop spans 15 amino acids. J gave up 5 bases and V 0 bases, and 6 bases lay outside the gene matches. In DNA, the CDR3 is TGCGCCAGCAGCTTGGCCGGACAGGGGAACCACGAGCAGTACGTC. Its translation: CASSLAGQGNHEQYV.

The CDR3 region has the DNA TGTGCCGCCGCCACTAGCGGGGGCACAGATACGCAGTATTTT. It yields the protein CAAATSGGTDTQYF. V usage is TRBV12-3 or TRBV12-4 and J usage is TRBJ2-3, with 10 bases that match TRBD2. Germline trimming cut 11 bases from V and 1 base from J; bases unmatched to any gene: 6. The CDR3 totals 14 residues.

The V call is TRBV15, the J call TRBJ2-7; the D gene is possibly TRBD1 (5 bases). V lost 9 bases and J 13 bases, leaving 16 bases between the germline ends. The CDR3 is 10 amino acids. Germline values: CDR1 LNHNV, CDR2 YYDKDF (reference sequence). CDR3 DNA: TGTGCCACAGGGGCCCAAAGAATTTACGTC. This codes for CATGAQRIYV.

As DNA, the CDR3 is TGTGCCAGCAGCTCCCCCCCATTCGGTGAGCAGTTCTTC. Amino acid sequence: CASSSPPFGEQFF. The gene calls are TRBV7-2 and TRBJ2-1; D ambiguous. CDR1 and CDR2 (germline): SGHTA, FQGNSA. Trimming removed 4 bases from V and 9 bases from J, with 13 bases in between. This CDR3 contains 13 residues.

The DNA of the CDR3 is TGCAGTGCTAGGATCCGGGGGGTCCGCAATGAGCAGTTCTTC. Protein product: CSARIRGVRNEQFF. The V gene is TRBV20-1, the J gene TRBJ2-1, with 7 nucleotides matching TRBD2. Germline-derived CDR1 and CDR2 are DFQATT and SNEGSKA (reference sequence). Unmatched junction bases numbered 8, after V lost 3 bases and J lost 6 bases. The CDR3 consists of 14 residues.

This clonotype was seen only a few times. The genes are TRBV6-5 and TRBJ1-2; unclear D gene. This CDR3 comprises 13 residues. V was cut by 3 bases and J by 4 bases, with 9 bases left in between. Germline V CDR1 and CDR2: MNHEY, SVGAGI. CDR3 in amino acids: CASSYRQRYGYTF. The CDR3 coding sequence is TGTGCCAGCAGTTATCGGCAACGCTATGGCTACACCTTC.

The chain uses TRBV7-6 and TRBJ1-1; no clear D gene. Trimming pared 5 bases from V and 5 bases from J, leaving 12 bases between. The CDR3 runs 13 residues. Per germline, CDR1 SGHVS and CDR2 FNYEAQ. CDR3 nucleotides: TGTGCCAGCAGCCCCGTGGATGGGACTGAAGCTTTCTTT. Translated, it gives CASSPVDGTEAFF.

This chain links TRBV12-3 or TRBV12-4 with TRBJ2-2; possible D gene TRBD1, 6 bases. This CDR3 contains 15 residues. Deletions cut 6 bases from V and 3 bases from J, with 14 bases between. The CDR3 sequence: CASSPRTGYTGELFF. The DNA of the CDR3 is TGTGCCAGCAGCCCTAGAACAGGGTACACCGGGGAGCTGTTTTTT.

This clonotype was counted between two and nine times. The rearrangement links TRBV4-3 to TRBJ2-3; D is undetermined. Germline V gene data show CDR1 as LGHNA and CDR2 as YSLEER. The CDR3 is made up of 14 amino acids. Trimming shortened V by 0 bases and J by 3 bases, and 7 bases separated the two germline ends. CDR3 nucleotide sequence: TGCGCCAGCAGCCAAGAAGCCTTTACAGATACGCAGTATTTT. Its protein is CASSQEAFTDTQYF.